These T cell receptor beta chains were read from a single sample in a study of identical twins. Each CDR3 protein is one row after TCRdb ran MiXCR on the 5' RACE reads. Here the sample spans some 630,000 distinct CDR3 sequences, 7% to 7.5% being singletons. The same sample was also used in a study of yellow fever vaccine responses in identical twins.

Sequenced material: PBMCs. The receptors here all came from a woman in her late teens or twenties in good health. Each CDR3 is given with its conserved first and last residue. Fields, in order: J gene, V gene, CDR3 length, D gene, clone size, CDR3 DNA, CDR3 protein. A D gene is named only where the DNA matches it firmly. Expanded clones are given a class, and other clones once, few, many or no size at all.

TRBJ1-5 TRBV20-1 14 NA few TGCAGTGCTAGACCCCCCAGGCGGCGGCAGCCCCAGCATTTT CSARPPRRRQPQHF
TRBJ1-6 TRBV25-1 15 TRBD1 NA TGTGCCAGCAGTAACTGGGACAGAAATAATTCACCCCTCCACTTT CASSNWDRNNSPLHF
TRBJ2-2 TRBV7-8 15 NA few TGTGCCAGCAGTTCGTCCCAGGGTGTCACCGGGGAGCTGTTTTTT CASSSSQGVTGELFF
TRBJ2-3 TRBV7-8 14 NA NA TGTGCCAGCAGCTTATATGGTAGCCGAGATACGCAGTATTTT CASSLYGSRDTQYF
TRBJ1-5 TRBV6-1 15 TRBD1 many TGTGCCAGCAGTACGGGACAGGGCGACAATCAGCCCCAGCATTTT CASSTGQGDNQPQHF
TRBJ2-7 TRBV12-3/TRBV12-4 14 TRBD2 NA TGTGCCAGCAGTTTCTCTCTAGCGGGAGCCGAGCAGTACTTC CASSFSLAGAEQYF
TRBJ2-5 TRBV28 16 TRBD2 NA TGTGCCAGCAGTTTACCTACTAGCGGGAGACGCGAGACCCAGTACTTC CASSLPTSGRRETQYF
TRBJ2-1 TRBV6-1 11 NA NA TGTGCCAGCAGTATTCCGAATGAGCAGTTCTTC CASSIPNEQFF
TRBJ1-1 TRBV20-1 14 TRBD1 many TGCAGTGCTAGAACGGACAGGGGTGGCACTGAAGCTTTCTTT CSARTDRGGTEAFF
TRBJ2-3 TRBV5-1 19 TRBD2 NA TGCGCCAGCAGCTTTAGGGTGACTAGCGGGAGCACCGGCACAGATACGCAGTATTTT CASSFRVTSGSTGTDTQYF
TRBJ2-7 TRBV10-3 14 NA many TGTGCCATCAGTGAGGGTGGGAACACCTACGAGCAGTACTTC CAISEGGNTYEQYF
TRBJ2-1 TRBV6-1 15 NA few TGTGCCAGCCGAGTGGGGGCAGGGGATTTCAGTGAGCAGTTCTTC CASRVGAGDFSEQFF
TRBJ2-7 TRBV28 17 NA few TGTGCCAGCAGTTTATCCCCGGGGTTCTCCCCCTCCTACGAGCAGTACTTC CASSLSPGFSPSYEQYF
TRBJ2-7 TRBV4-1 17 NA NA TGCGCCAGCAGCCACATGATCGCCACAGAATTCACCTACGAGCAGTACTTC CASSHMIATEFTYEQYF
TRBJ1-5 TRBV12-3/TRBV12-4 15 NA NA TGTGCCAGCAGTTTTGAGTGGCAGAGCAATCAGCCCCAGCATTTT CASSFEWQSNQPQHF